A selection of T cell receptor beta chains follows, all from one sample in a study of blood T cells in healthy people across ages. TCRdb used MiXCR to reprocess the 5' RACE reads, holding one entry per CDR3 protein. The sample records hundreds of thousands of distinct CDR3 sequences, roughly 43% being singletons. The sequenced sample consisted of blood. These receptors came from a man of 80 years or more in good health. Each CDR3 is given with its conserved first and last residue. Fields, in order: D gene, J gene, V gene, clone size, CDR3 DNA, CDR3 protein. A D gene is named only where the DNA matches it firmly. For some rows the clone size is stated as once, few or many, or as a class when expanded; others skip it.

d_call: TRBD1
j_call: TRBJ2-7
v_call: TRBV4-1
clone_size: -
cdr3_nt: TGCGCCAGCAGCCAAAGACAGGGAAGGTCCTACGAGCAGTACTTC
cdr3_aa: CASSQRQGRSYEQYF

d_call: TRBD1
j_call: TRBJ2-1
v_call: TRBV6-5
clone_size: -
cdr3_nt: TGTGCCAGCAGCCGAGACAGGGGGTTGAACAATGAGCAGTTCTTC
cdr3_aa: CASSRDRGLNNEQFF

d_call: -
j_call: TRBJ2-6
v_call: TRBV29-1
clone_size: -
cdr3_nt: TGCAGCGTTGGAGGGTCAGGCTCTGGGGCCAACGTCCTGACTTTC
cdr3_aa: CSVGGSGSGANVLTF

d_call: TRBD1
j_call: TRBJ2-5
v_call: TRBV9
clone_size: -
cdr3_nt: TGTGCCAGCAGCGTAGGGGGACAGGGCGTAGGAGAGACCCAGTACTTC
cdr3_aa: CASSVGGQGVGETQYF

d_call: -
j_call: TRBJ2-5
v_call: TRBV20-1
clone_size: -
cdr3_nt: TGCAGTGCTTCGGGAAGGGGCCAGGGAGAGACCCAGTACTTC
cdr3_aa: CSASGRGQGETQYF

d_call: -
j_call: TRBJ2-5
v_call: TRBV18
clone_size: -
cdr3_nt: TGTGGCCCTCGGACGATAACATCTTGGGAGCAGTACTTC
cdr3_aa: CGPRTITSWEQYF

d_call: -
j_call: TRBJ2-7
v_call: TRBV29-1
clone_size: -
cdr3_nt: TGCACCACCAAGGACAGATCCTACGAGCAGTACTTC
cdr3_aa: CTTKDRSYEQYF

d_call: -
j_call: TRBJ2-5
v_call: TRBV12-3/TRBV12-4
clone_size: -
cdr3_nt: TGTGCCAGCAGCGGGCAGGGGAATCCCTACAGTGAGCAGTACTTC
cdr3_aa: CASSGQGNPYSEQYF

d_call: -
j_call: TRBJ2-7
v_call: TRBV14
clone_size: many
cdr3_nt: TGTGCCAGCAGCCAAGATGGAATCGGTGAGCAGTACTTC
cdr3_aa: CASSQDGIGEQYF

d_call: -
j_call: TRBJ2-1
v_call: TRBV4-3
clone_size: -
cdr3_nt: TGCGCCAGCAGCCAAGGACAGATTGGTCGGAATGGGCAGTTCTTC
cdr3_aa: CASSQGQIGRNGQFF

d_call: TRBD1
j_call: TRBJ1-4
v_call: TRBV2
clone_size: few
cdr3_nt: TGTGCCAGCAATGGACAGGGGTATGAAAAACTGTTTTTT
cdr3_aa: CASNGQGYEKLFF

d_call: TRBD1
j_call: TRBJ2-5
v_call: TRBV7-2
clone_size: few
cdr3_nt: TGTGCCAGCAGCCCCCCACCGACAGGGGGGGAGACCCAGTACTTC
cdr3_aa: CASSPPPTGGETQYF

d_call: -
j_call: TRBJ2-5
v_call: TRBV11-1
clone_size: -
cdr3_nt: TGTGCCAGCAGCCCTAGTGACTGGGAGGAGACCCAGTACTTC
cdr3_aa: CASSPSDWEETQYF

d_call: -
j_call: TRBJ2-3
v_call: TRBV20-1
clone_size: many
cdr3_nt: TGCAGTGCTAGTATACTAGCCCCAGATACGCAGTATTTT
cdr3_aa: CSASILAPDTQYF

d_call: -
j_call: TRBJ2-3
v_call: TRBV6-4
clone_size: -
cdr3_nt: TGTACCAGCAGTGCTGATGGGAATACGCAGTATTTT
cdr3_aa: CTSSADGNTQYF

d_call: TRBD1
j_call: TRBJ2-3
v_call: TRBV29-1
clone_size: many
cdr3_nt: TGCAGCGTTTCAGGGAGGACAGGGAACACAGATACGCAGTATTTT
cdr3_aa: CSVSGRTGNTDTQYF

d_call: -
j_call: TRBJ2-5
v_call: TRBV5-1
clone_size: many
cdr3_nt: TGCGCCAGCAGCTTGGGGGGGCCGGACACGCAAGAGACCCAGTACTTC
cdr3_aa: CASSLGGPDTQETQYF

d_call: TRBD2
j_call: TRBJ2-3
v_call: TRBV7-2
clone_size: few
cdr3_nt: TGTGCCAGCAGCTCCTCTAGCGGGGGGAACACAGATACGCAGTATTTT
cdr3_aa: CASSSSSGGNTDTQYF

d_call: -
j_call: TRBJ2-7
v_call: TRBV3-1
clone_size: -
cdr3_nt: TGTGCCAGCAGCCAGAGACAGAACTACGAGCAGTACTTC
cdr3_aa: CASSQRQNYEQYF

d_call: -
j_call: TRBJ2-1
v_call: TRBV29-1
clone_size: few
cdr3_nt: TGCAGCGTTGAAGAATTCCAGAGCTCCTACAATGAGCAGTTCTTC
cdr3_aa: CSVEEFQSSYNEQFF

d_call: -
j_call: TRBJ2-1
v_call: TRBV11-3
clone_size: -
cdr3_nt: TGTGCCAGCAGCTTAGAGGGATGGGCCGGCAATGAGCAGTTCTTC
cdr3_aa: CASSLEGWAGNEQFF

d_call: -
j_call: TRBJ1-5
v_call: TRBV5-1
clone_size: -
cdr3_nt: TGCGCCAGCAGCTTGCGGCCCGGGGGCGATCAGCCCCAGCATTTT
cdr3_aa: CASSLRPGGDQPQHF